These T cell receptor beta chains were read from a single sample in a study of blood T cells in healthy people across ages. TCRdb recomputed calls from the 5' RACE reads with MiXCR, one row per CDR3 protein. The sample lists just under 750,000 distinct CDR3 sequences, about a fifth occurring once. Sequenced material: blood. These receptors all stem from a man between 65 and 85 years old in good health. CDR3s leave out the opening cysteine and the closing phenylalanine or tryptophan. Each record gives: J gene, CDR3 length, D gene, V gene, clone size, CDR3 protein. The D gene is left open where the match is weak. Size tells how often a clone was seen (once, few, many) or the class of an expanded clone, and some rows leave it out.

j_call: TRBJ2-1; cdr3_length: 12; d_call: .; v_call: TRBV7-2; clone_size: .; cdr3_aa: ASLTRGASNEQF
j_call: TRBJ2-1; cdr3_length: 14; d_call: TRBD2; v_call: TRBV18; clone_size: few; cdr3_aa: ASSQRTSGGYNEQF
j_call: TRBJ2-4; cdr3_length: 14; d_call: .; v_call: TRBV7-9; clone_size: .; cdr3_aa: ASRQWEGAAKNIQY
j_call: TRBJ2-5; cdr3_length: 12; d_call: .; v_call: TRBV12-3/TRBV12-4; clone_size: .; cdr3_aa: ASSRGLIGETQY
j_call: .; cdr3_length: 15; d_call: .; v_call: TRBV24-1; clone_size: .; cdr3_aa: ATSGGRRPPYGDEQF
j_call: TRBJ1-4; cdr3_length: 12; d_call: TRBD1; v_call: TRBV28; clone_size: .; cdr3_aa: ASRLGGFGEKLF
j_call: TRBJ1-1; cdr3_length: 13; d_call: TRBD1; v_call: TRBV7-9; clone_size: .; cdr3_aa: ASSLGQGMNTEAF
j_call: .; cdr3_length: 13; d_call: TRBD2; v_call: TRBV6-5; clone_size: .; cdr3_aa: ASSYRGVAYNEQF
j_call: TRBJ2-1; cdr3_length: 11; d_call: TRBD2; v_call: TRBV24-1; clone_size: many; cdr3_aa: ATSTSGNNEQF
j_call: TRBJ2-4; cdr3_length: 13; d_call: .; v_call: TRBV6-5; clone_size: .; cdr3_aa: ASSYSISGKNIQY
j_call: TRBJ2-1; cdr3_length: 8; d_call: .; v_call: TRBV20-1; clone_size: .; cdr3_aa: SASRLHVF
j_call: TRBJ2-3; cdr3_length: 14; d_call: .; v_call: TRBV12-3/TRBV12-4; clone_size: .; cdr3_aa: ASSLRMAVSTDTQY
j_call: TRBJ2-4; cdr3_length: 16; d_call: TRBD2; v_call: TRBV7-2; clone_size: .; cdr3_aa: ASSLWASGNLAKNIQY